This T cell receptor (beta chain) was identified during a study of cytomegalovirus exposure and HLA in healthy donors. General study findings and limits: Despite most TCR sequences being rare, some public TCRs occurred in many donors.

Germline CDR1 is PRHDT and CDR2 is FYEKMQ (reference sequence). The CDR3 has 15 amino acids. Unmatched junction bases numbered 13, after V lost 6 bases and J lost 5 bases. For this clone: The antigen is unknown.

Both 60 Vbeta primers and 13 Jbeta primers went into the PCR. Some clones are missing from TCRdb's copy, which holds only in-frame ones; the method was immunoSEQ multiplex PCR. Of about 140,000 clones in the sample, approximately 83% are singletons; the top ten hold 3% to 3.5%. The J gene is TRBJ2-7, the V gene TRBV13; 7 nucleotides align to TRBD1. This receptor was obtained from a male donor in good health and CMV-seronegative. Sequencing was carried out using PBMCs. For the CDR3, the DNA is TGTGCCAGCAGGATGTCCGAAACAGGGGTCCACGAGCAGTACTTC. Amino acids: CASRMSETGVHEQYF.